Here is one T cell receptor beta chain with its context. Germline-derived CDR1 and CDR2 are GTSNPN and SVGIG (reference sequence). The CDR3 loop spans 15 amino acids. V lost 3 bases to trimming and J lost 4 bases; unmatched junction nucleotides: 7. This sample stems from a study of CD8 T cells in Susac syndrome. After extraction with the RNeasy kit, roughly 0.5 to 1 ug of the RNA was reverse transcribed using random hexamers. Amplification of TCR beta CDR3 by immunoSEQ multiplex PCR spanned 54 Vbeta and 13 Jbeta. In TCRdb, the immunoSEQ multiplex PCR reads were re-called with MiXCR into one record per CDR3 protein. The top ten clones hold less than 0.2% of a sample with fewer than 350,000 distinct CDR3 sequences, around 89% of them seen once. The authors sequenced TCR beta from blood CD8+ and CD4+ T cells. Through negative isolation, CD4+ and CD8+ T cells were obtained, while TEMRA cells were enriched using FACS.

Source material: CD8+ T cells from PBMCs. V usage is TRBV30 and J usage is TRBJ2-1; TRBD2 matches 9 bases. The receptor was isolated from a human donor with multiple sclerosis. CDR3 amino acids: CAWSGLASTYNEQFF. CDR3 sequence (DNA): TGTGCCTGGAGCGGACTAGCGAGTACTTACAATGAGCAGTTCTTC.